This T cell receptor (beta chain) was obtained from a study of blood T cell repertoires in COVID-19. About the research overall: Acute and convalescent COVID-19 samples came from the United States, Italy and Spain. T cells, B-cell-depleted T cells, or PBMCs supplied cDNA or gDNA.

In the original processing: Amplification of reference gene primers provided the estimated nucleated cell counts. The assay was immunoSEQ multiplex PCR, and TCRdb's table has in-frame clones only and misses some. D and trimming were read from the DNA, whereas the V and J calls and clone size are those reported in that table. Among 300,000 to 350,000 clones, about 90% were seen once, and the ten largest hold about 2%. The CDR3 is made up of 14 amino acids. Trimming cost V 0 bases and J 6 bases, with 9 bases left between them. Germline CDR1 reads SGHNT; CDR2 reads YYREEE (reference sequence). The origin of this receptor is a man between 18 and 35 years old with active or convalescent COVID-19. The genes are TRBV5-4 and TRBJ2-2, with a tentative D call TRBD2 (6 bases). The sequenced material came from peripheral blood. The CDR3 region is CASSLGLVAGELFF. CDR3 sequence (DNA): TGTGCCAGCAGCTTGGGACTAGTCGCCGGGGAGCTGTTTTTT.